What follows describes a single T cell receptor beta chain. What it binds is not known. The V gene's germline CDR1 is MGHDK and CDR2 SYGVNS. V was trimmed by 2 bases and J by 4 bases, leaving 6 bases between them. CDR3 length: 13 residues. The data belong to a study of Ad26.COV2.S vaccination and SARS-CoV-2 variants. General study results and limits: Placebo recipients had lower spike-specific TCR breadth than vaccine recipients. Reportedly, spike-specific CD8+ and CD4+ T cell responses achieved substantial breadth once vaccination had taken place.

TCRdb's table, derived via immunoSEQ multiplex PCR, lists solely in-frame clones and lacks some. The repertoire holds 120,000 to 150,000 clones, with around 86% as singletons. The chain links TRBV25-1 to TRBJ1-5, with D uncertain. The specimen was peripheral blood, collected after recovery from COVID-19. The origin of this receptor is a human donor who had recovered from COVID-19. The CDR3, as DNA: TGTGCCAGCAGTGAAAATACAAATCAGCCCCAGCATTTT. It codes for CASSENTNQPQHF.